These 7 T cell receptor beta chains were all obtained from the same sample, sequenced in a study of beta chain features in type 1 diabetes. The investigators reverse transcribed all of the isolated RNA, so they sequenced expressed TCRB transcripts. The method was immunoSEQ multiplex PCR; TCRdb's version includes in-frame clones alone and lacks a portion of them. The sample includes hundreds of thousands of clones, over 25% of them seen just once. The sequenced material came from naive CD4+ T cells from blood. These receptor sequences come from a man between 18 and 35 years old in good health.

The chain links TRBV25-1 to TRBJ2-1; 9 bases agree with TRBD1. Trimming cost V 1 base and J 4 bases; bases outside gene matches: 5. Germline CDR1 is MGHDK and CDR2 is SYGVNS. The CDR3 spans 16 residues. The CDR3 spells CASSESTGGNYNEQFF. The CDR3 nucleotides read TGTGCCAGCAGTGAATCGACAGGGGGAAATTACAATGAGCAGTTCTTC.

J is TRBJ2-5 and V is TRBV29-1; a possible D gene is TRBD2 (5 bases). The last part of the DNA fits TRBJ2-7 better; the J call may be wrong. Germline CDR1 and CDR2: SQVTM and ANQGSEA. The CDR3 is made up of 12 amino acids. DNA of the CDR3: TGCAGCGTTGGAGGGTCGTCCTACGAGCAGTACTTC. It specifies CSVGGSSYEQYF.

The DNA of the CDR3 is TGTGCCAGCAGTTTATCGCCAGGGGCGGGCGAGCAGTACTTC. This sequence encodes CASSLSPGAGEQYF. J is TRBJ2-7 and V is TRBV27, with D perhaps TRBD1 (6 bases). The CDR3 contains 14 residues. The V gene lost 0 bases and the J gene lost 6 bases, with 12 bases spanning the gap. The germline gives CDR1 MNHEY, CDR2 SMNVEV (reference sequence).

CDR3 bases: TGTGCCAGCAGCTTAGTCCCGGGTCATGAAGCTTTCTTT. It translates to CASSLVPGHEAFF. The V gene is TRBV11-2, the J gene TRBJ1-1, with unresolved D. Trimming stripped 1 base from V and 7 bases from J, with 10 bases between. Germline V gene data show CDR1 as SGHAT and CDR2 as FQNNGV. This CDR3 has 13 residues.

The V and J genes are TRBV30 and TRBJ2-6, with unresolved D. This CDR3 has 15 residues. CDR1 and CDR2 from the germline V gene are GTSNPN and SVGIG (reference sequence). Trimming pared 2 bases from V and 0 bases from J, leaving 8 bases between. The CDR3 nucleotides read TGTGCCTGGAGTACACGAAGCTCTGGGGCCAACGTCCTGACTTTC. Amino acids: CAWSTRSSGANVLTF.

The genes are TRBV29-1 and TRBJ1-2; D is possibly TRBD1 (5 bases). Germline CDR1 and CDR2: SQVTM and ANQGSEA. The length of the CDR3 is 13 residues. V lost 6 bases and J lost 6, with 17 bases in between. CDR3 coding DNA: TGCAGCGTCCACGAGGGGTTTTGGGATGGCTACACCTTC. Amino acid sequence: CSVHEGFWDGYTF.

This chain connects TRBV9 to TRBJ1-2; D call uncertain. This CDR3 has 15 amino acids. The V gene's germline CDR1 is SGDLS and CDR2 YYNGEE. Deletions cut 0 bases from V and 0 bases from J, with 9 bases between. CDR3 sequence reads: CASSVEAAANYGYTF. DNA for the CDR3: TGTGCCAGCAGCGTAGAGGCAGCTGCTAACTATGGCTACACCTTC.